This entry lists 6 T cell receptor beta chains sequenced from one sample in a study of lymphopenia after photon versus proton radiotherapy. Sequenced by immunoSEQ multiplex PCR; TCRdb stores in-frame clones only, minus some. The sample contains 150,000 to 200,000 clones, around 85% of which appear only once. The sequencing used peripheral blood, collected from a patient treated with photon-based radiotherapy. All receptors derive from a man aged 45-60 years with gastric cancer.

The genes are TRBV19 and TRBJ2-1, with TRBD2 matching 12 bases. The CDR3 consists of 15 residues. J gave up 7 bases and V 9 bases, and 10 bases lay outside the gene matches. Looked up from germline, CDR1 is LNHDA and CDR2 is SQIVND (reference sequence). The CDR3 DNA follows: TGTGCCAGCTCTACGACTAGCGGGAGTTATAATGAGCAGTTCTTC. Amino acids: CASSTTSGSYNEQFF.

J is TRBJ1-5 and V is TRBV25-1, with D perhaps TRBD1 (6 bases). V was pared by 5 bases and J by 5 bases, with 13 bases between. The CDR3 has 14 amino acids. CDR1 and CDR2 from the germline V gene are MGHDK and SYGVNS. As DNA, the CDR3 is TGTGCCAGCAGTAAAGGGGGAGATTATCAGCCCCAGCATTTT. It yields the protein CASSKGGDYQPQHF.

This chain uses TRBV6-1 with TRBJ2-1, with a tentative D call TRBD2 (6 bases). The germline V and J ends were trimmed by 7 bases and 11 bases, with 18 bases remaining between them. The CDR3 spans 13 residues. Germline CDR1 reads MNHNS; CDR2 reads SASEGT. CDR3 bases: TGTGCCAGCAATCACGTAGCGGTCGGCCAGCAGTTCTTC. It translates to CASNHVAVGQQFF.

V gene TRBV2 combines with J gene TRBJ1-4; D gene ambiguous. CDR1 and CDR2 (germline): SNHLY, FYNNEI. Between the trimmed V and J ends, which lost 1 base and 8 bases, there was a span of 5 bases. The CDR3 runs 12 residues. CDR3 bases: TGTGCCAGCAGTGAAGGGAGGGAAAAACTGTTTTTT. This sequence encodes CASSEGREKLFF.

This clone turned up a few times. J is TRBJ2-2 and V is TRBV5-4; no firm D call. Per germline, CDR1 SGHNT and CDR2 YYREEE (reference sequence). The CDR3 runs to 15 residues. Trimming removed 1 base at V and 4 bases at J, with 11 bases between. CDR3 DNA: TGTGCCAGCAGCTTGTTCCAGGTCCCCACCGGGGAGCTGTTTTTT. Amino acid sequence: CASSLFQVPTGELFF.

The V call is TRBV18, the J call TRBJ2-7; TRBD1 agrees at 10 bases. V lost 3 bases to trimming and J lost 4 bases; unmatched junction nucleotides: 6. Germline CDR1 reads KGHSH; CDR2 reads LQKENI. The CDR3 is 15 amino acids. In DNA, the CDR3 is TGTGCCAGCTCACCTCCCGGGACAGGGGCTTACGAGCAGTACTTC. It codes for CASSPPGTGAYEQYF.